This T cell receptor (beta chain) was profiled in a study of T-cell reconstitution after alpha-beta-depleted transplantation in children. The length of the CDR3 is 12 residues. The V and J ends lost 3 bases and 2 bases respectively, with 7 bases between them. Per the germline V gene, CDR1 is SQVTM and CDR2 is ANQGSEA. At least ten counts were recorded for this clonotype. Unique molecular identifiers were used in preparing the TCRbeta library. TCRdb passed the PCR reads through MiXCR, listing each CDR3 protein once. The profile covers about 640,000 distinct CDR3 sequences, with 16% appearing a single time and approximately 1% taken by the ten largest.

Sequencing was performed on PBMCs from the stem cell graft donor, taken from the stem cell graft. The chain joins TRBV29-1 to TRBJ1-2; D is unclear. The sequence derives from a human donor who donated a stem cell graft to a child with acute myeloid leukemia. The CDR3 nucleotides read TGCAGCGTTGATATAGGGAACTATGGCTACACCTTC. It encodes CSVDIGNYGYTF.